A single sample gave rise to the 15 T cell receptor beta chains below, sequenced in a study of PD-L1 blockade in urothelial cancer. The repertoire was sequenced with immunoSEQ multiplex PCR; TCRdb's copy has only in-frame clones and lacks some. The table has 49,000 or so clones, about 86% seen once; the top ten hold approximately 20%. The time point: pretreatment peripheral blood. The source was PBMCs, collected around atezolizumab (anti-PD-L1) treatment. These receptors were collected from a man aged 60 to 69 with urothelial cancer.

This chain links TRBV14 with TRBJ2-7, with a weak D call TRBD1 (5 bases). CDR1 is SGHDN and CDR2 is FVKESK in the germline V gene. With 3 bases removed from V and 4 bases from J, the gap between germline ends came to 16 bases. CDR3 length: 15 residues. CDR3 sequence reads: CASSHVTAYGYEQYF. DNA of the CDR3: TGTGCCAGCAGCCACGTGACAGCGTACGGATACGAGCAGTACTTC.

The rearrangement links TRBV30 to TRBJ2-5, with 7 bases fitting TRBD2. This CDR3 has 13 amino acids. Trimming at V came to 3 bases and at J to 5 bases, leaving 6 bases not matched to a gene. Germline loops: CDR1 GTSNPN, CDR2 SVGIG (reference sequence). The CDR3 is CAWRGAGRETQYF. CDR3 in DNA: TGTGCCTGGAGAGGAGCGGGAAGGGAGACCCAGTACTTC.

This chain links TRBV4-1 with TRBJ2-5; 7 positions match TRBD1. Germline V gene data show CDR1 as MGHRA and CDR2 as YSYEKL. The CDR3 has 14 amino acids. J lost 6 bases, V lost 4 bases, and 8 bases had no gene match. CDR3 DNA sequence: TGCGCCAGCAGCCTAGAACAGGGGTTAAAGACCCAGTACTTC. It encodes CASSLEQGLKTQYF.

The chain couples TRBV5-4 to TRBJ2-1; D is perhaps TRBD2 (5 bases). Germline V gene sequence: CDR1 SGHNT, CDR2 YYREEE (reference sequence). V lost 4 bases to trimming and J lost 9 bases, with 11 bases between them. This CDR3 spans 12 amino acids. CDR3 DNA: TGTGCCAGCAGCCAGCGGACGGGTGAGCAGTTCTTC. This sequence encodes CASSQRTGEQFF.

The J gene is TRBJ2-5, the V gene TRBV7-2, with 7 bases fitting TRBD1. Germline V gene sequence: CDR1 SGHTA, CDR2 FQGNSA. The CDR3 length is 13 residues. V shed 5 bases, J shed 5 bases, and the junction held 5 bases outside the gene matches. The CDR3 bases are TGTGCCAGCAGCAGGAACAGGGGTGAGACCCAGTACTTC. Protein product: CASSRNRGETQYF.

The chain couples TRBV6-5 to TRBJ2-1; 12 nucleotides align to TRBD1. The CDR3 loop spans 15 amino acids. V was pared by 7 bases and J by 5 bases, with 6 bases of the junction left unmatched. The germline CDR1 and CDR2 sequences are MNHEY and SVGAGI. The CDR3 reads CASTGTGGFDNEQFF. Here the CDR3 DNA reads TGTGCCAGCACAGGGACAGGGGGCTTCGACAATGAGCAGTTCTTC.

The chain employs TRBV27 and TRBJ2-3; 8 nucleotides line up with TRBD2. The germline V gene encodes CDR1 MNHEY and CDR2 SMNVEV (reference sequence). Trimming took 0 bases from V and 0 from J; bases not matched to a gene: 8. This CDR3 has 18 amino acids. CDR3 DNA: TGTGCCAGCAGTTTATCATCCGGGGGGGGCGGGAGCACAGATACGCAGTATTTT. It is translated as CASSLSSGGGGSTDTQYF.

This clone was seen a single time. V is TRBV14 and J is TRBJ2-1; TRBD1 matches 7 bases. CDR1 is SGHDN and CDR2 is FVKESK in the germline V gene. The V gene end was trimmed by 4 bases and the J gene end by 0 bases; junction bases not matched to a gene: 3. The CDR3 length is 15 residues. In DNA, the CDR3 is TGTGCCAGCAGCCGAGGGGGCGGCTCCTACAATGAGCAGTTCTTC. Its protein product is CASSRGGGSYNEQFF.

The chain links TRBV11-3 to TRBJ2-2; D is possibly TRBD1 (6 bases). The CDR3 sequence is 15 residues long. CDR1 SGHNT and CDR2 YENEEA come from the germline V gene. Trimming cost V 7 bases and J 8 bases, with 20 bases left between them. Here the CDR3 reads CASTISGQSSGELFF. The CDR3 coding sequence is TGTGCCAGCACCATCTCCGGACAGTCGTCTGGGGAGCTGTTTTTT.

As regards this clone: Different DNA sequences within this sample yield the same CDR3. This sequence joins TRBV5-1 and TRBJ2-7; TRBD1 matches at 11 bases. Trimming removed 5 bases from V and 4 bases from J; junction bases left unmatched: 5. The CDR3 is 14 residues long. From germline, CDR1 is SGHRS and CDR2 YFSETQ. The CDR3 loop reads CASRAGTGGYEQYF. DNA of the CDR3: TGCGCCAGCAGGGCCGGGACAGGGGGTTACGAGCAGTACTTC.

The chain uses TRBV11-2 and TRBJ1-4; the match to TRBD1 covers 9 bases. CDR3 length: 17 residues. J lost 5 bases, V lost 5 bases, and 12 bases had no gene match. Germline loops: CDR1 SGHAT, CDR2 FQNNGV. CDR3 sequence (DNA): TGTGCCAGCAGCCTCGGGACAGGGTCTTTTAAAAATGAAAAACTGTTTTTT. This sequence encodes CASSLGTGSFKNEKLFF.

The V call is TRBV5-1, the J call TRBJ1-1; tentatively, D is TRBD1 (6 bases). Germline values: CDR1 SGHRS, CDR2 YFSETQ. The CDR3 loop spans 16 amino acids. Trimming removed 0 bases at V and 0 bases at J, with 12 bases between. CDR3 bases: TGCGCCAGCAGCTTGGAGGGGGGGGCGGTGAACACTGAAGCTTTCTTT. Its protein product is CASSLEGGAVNTEAFF. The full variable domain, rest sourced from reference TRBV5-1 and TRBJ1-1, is KAGVTQTPRYLIKTRGQQVTLSCSPISGHRSVSWYQQTPGQGLQFLFEYFSETQRNKGNFPGRFSGRQFSNSRSEMNVSTLELGDSALYLCASSLEGGAVNTEAFFGQGTRLTVV.

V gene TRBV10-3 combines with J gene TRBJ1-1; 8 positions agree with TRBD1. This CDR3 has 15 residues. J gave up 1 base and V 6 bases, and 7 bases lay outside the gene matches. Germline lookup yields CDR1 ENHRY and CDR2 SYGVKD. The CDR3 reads CAIRDDRGQNTEAFF. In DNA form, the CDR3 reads TGTGCCATCAGAGATGACAGGGGCCAGAACACTGAAGCTTTCTTT.

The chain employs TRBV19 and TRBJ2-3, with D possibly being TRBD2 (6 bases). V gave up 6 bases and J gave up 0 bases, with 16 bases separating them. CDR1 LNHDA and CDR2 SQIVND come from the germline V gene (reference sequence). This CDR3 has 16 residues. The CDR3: CASSPYGTPSTDTQYF. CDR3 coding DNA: TGTGCCAGTAGCCCTTACGGGACTCCTAGCACAGATACGCAGTATTTT.

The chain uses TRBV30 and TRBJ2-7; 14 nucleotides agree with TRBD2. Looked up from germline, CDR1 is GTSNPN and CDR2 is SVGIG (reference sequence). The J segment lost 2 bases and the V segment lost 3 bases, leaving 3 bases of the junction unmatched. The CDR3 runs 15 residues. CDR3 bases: TGTGCCTGGAGCAGACTAGCGGGAGGGCCCTACGAGCAGTACTTC. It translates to CAWSRLAGGPYEQYF.